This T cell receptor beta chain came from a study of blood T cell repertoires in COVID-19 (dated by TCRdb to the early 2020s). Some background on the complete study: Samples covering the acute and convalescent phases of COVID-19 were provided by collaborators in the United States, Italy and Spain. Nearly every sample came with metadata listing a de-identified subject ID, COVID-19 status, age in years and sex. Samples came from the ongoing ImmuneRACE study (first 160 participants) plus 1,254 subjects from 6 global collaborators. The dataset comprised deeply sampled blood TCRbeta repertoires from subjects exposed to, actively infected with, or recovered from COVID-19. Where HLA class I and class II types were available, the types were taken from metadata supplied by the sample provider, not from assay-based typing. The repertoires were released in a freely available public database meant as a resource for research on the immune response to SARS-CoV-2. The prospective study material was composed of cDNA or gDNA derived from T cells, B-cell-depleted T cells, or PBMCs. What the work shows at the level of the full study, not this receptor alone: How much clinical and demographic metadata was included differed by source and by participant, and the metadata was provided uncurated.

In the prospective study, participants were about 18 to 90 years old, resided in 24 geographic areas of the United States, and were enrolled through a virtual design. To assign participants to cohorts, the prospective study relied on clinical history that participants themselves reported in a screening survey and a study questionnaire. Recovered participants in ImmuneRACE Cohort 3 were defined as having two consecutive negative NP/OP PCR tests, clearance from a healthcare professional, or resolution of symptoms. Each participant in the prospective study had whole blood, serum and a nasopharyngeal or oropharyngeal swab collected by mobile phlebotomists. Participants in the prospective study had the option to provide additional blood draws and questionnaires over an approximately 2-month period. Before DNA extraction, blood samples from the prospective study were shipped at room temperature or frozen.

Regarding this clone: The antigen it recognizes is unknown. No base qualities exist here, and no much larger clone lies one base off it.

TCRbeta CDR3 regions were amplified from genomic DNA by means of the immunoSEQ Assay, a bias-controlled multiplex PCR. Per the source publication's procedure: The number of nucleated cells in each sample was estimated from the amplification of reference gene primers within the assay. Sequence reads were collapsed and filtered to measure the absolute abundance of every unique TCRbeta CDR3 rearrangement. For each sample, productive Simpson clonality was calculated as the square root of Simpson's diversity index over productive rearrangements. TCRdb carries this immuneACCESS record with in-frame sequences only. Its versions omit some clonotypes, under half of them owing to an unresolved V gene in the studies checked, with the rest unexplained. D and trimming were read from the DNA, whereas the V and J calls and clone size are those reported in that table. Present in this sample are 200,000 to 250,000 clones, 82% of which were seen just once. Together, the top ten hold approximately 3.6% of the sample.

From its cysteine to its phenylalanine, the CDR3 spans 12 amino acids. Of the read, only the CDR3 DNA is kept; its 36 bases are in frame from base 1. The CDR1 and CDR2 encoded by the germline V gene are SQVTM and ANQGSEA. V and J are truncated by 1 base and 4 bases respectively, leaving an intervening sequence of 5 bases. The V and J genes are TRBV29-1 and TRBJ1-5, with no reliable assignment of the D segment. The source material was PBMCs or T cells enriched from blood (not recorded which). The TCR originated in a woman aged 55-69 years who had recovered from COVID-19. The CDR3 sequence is CSVEVENQPQHF. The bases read TGCAGCGTTGAAGTAGAGAATCAGCCCCAGCATTTT.